The next 5 T cell receptor beta chains were all read from a single sample in a study of CD8 T cells in Susac syndrome. An amount of RNA that ranged from roughly 0.5 to 1 ug was reverse transcribed with random hexamers. One entry per CDR3 protein, called by TCRdb with MiXCR from the immunoSEQ multiplex PCR reads. The data contain around 190,000 distinct CDR3 sequences, roughly 95% of them singletons. The sequenced material came from CD8+ T cells from PBMCs. The receptors originated from a human donor with multiple sclerosis.

This chain links TRBV9 with TRBJ2-1, with D perhaps matching TRBD2 (6 bases). The CDR3 is made up of 15 amino acids. V shed 3 bases and J shed 3 bases, with 13 bases lying between them. Germline loops: CDR1 SGDLS, CDR2 YYNGEE. This CDR3 is CASSAGWEVYNEQFF. The DNA for the CDR3 is TGTGCCAGCAGCGCAGGATGGGAGGTCTACAATGAGCAGTTCTTC.

This sequence joins TRBV19 and TRBJ1-6; no clear D. The V and J ends lost 7 bases and 9 bases respectively, with 19 bases between them. Germline V gives CDR1 LNHDA, CDR2 SQIVND (reference sequence). The CDR3 spans 15 residues. The CDR3 sequence: CASKSAVLWGSPLHF. CDR3 coding DNA: TGTGCCAGTAAATCGGCCGTCCTATGGGGTTCACCCCTCCACTTT.

The V call is TRBV7-9, the J call TRBJ1-1, with TRBD1 matching 8 bases. Germline lookup yields CDR1 SEHNR and CDR2 FQNEAQ (reference sequence). V gave up 4 bases and J gave up 3 bases; unmatched junction bases: 7. The CDR3 is 15 residues long. CDR3 protein: CASSSWTGRDTEAFF. CDR3 nucleotides: TGTGCCAGCAGCTCATGGACAGGGCGGGACACTGAAGCTTTCTTT.

V usage is TRBV13 and J usage is TRBJ2-7; D gene uncertain. Trimming took 2 bases from V and 7 from J, leaving 9 bases between them. The CDR3 is 12 amino acids. Germline V gene data show CDR1 as PRHDT and CDR2 as FYEKMQ (reference sequence). The CDR3 protein is CASSLKGLEQYF. The CDR3 coding sequence is TGTGCCAGCAGCTTAAAGGGTTTGGAGCAGTACTTC.

This chain connects TRBV5-1 to TRBJ2-1; no firm D call. CDR3 length: 15 amino acids. Germline CDR1 reads SGHRS; CDR2 reads YFSETQ. V lost 4 bases and J lost 7, with 18 bases in between. The CDR3 spells CASSGCWACRNEQFF. The CDR3 DNA is TGCGCCAGCAGCGGATGTTGGGCATGCAGAAATGAGCAGTTCTTC.